What follows are 26 T cell receptor beta chains derived from one specimen sequenced in a study of T-cell reconstitution after alpha-beta-depleted transplantation in children. Unique molecular identifiers were incorporated during preparation of the TCRbeta library. TCRdb used MiXCR to reprocess the PCR reads, holding one entry per CDR3 protein. Altogether about 500,000 distinct CDR3 sequences are present, approximately 30% being singletons, with the ten largest covering roughly 2.5%. Source: PBMCs from the stem cell graft donor, taken from the stem cell graft. Receptors were obtained from a human donor who donated a stem cell graft to a child with aplastic anemia.

The rearrangement joins TRBV27 to TRBJ1-5; D is uncertain. This CDR3 has 15 residues. With 7 bases removed from V and 0 bases from J, the gap between germline ends came to 13 bases. Germline V CDR1 and CDR2: MNHEY, SMNVEV (reference sequence). CDR3 coding DNA: TGTGCCAGCACCCGGACGGCTTATAGCAATCAGCCCCAGCATTTT. Protein sequence: CASTRTAYSNQPQHF.

This sequence joins TRBV29-1 and TRBJ1-3; D call uncertain. The CDR3 is made up of 14 amino acids. The ends were cut back, 5 bases at V and 2 bases at J, with 13 bases in the middle. Germline assignment: CDR1 SQVTM and CDR2 ANQGSEA. Written as DNA, the CDR3 is TGCAGCGTTCTTGGGCGGCCGCCTGGAAACACCATATATTTT. Translating it yields CSVLGRPPGNTIYF. Full variable domain (outside the CDR3, taken from reference TRBV29-1 and TRBJ1-3): SAVISQKPSRDICQRGTSLTIQCQVDSQVTMMFWYRQQPGQSLTLIATANQGSEATYESGFVIDKFPISRPNLTFSTLTVSNMSPEDSSIYLCSVLGRPPGNTIYFGEGSWLTVV.

This clonotype was seen a few times. This chain connects TRBV20-1 to TRBJ2-5; 8 bases map to TRBD1. The CDR3 runs 15 residues. From germline, CDR1 is DFQATT and CDR2 SNEGSKA (reference sequence). The V and J ends lost 6 bases and 4 bases, in that order; junction bases with no gene match: 13. CDR3 amino acids: CSARDRNYYGETQYF. The CDR3 DNA follows: TGCAGTGCGAGGGACAGGAACTACTATGGAGAGACCCAGTACTTC.

V usage is TRBV11-1 and J usage is TRBJ2-1, with 11 positions matching TRBD2. This CDR3 region has 18 residues. CDR1 is SGHAT and CDR2 is FQDESV in the germline V gene (reference sequence). V shed 1 base and J 4 bases; nucleotides not matched to a gene: 9. The CDR3 bases are TGTGCCAGCAGCTTAGAGTTAGCGGGGGGGAGATTGTACAATGAGCAGTTCTTC. Residues: CASSLELAGGRLYNEQFF.

This sequence joins TRBV28 and TRBJ1-1, with 9 bases matching TRBD1. V dropped 4 bases and J dropped 6; count of bases not matched to a gene: 6. CDR3 length: 14 residues. Germline V gene data show CDR1 as MDHEN and CDR2 as SYDVKM. This chain's CDR3 is CASSSDRGMSEAFF. In nucleotides, the CDR3 is TGTGCCAGCAGTTCCGACAGGGGGATGTCTGAAGCTTTCTTT.

This clonotype was detected a few times. The CDR3 nucleotides are TGTGCCAGCAGCCTCCAGGGGGGGGCAGGCGAAAAACTGTTTTTT. It translates to CASSLQGGAGEKLFF. The chain links TRBV28 to TRBJ1-4; 7 nucleotides line up with TRBD1. The V segment lost 6 bases and the J segment 8 bases; nucleotides outside the gene matches: 12. This CDR3 has 15 amino acids. Germline CDR1 is MDHEN and CDR2 is SYDVKM.

The V and J genes are TRBV7-7 and TRBJ2-1, with D possibly matching TRBD2 (5 bases). The V gene lost 1 base and the J gene lost 0 bases, with 10 bases spanning the gap. Germline V CDR1 and CDR2: SSHAT, FNYEAQ (reference sequence). The CDR3 extends over 16 amino acids. The CDR3 coding sequence is TGTGCCAGCAGCTTAGACGAGAGCGGCTCCTACAATGAGCAGTTCTTC. It encodes CASSLDESGSYNEQFF.

The V gene is TRBV5-1, the J gene TRBJ1-1, with 7 bases that match TRBD1. J was trimmed by 0 bases and V by 8 bases; bases with no gene match: 7. This CDR3 contains 14 residues. Germline V gene lookup returns CDR1 SGHRS and CDR2 YFSETQ. This chain's CDR3 is CASALGGLNTEAFF. CDR3 bases: TGCGCCAGTGCTTTAGGGGGCTTGAACACTGAAGCTTTCTTT.

This sequence joins TRBV7-9 and TRBJ1-6; no reliable D call. Germline CDR1 reads SEHNR; CDR2 reads FQNEAQ (reference sequence). The V end was cut by 11 bases, the J end by 9 bases, with 8 bases between. CDR3 size: 10 residues. CDR3 DNA sequence: TGTGCCTCCGGAGGTTCACCCCTCCACTTT. Translating gives CASGGSPLHF.

This clonotype was observed a few times. This chain links TRBV9 with TRBJ1-6; 10 bases agree with TRBD1. V shed 0 bases and J 7 bases; nucleotides not matched to a gene: 1. Looked up from germline, CDR1 is SGDLS and CDR2 is YYNGEE. The CDR3 runs to 15 residues. This chain's CDR3 is CASSVGGQGNSPLHF. CDR3 DNA: TGTGCCAGCAGCGTAGGGGGACAGGGGAATTCACCCCTCCACTTT.

This clonotype was observed a handful of times. V is TRBV28 and J is TRBJ1-5; D unresolved. This CDR3 is 17 amino acids long. Germline CDR1 is MDHEN and CDR2 is SYDVKM. Trimming left V 4 bases short and J 2 bases short, with 18 bases between. The CDR3 nucleotides are TGTGCCAGCAGTTCCAATCGACTTTTCGGGGGCAATCAGCCCCAGCATTTT. This translates into CASSSNRLFGGNQPQHF.

The CDR3 region has the DNA TGTGCCAGCAGTGCCTTAGCGGGAGGAGCGGAGACCCAGTACTTC. It codes for CASSALAGGAETQYF. This rearrangement joins TRBV12-3 or TRBV12-4 to TRBJ2-5; 10 bases fit TRBD2. V lost 5 bases to trimming and J lost 5 bases; unmatched junction nucleotides: 8. The CDR3 runs to 15 residues.

In its sample, this clonotype was seen a few times. This chain uses TRBV6-2 or TRBV6-3 with TRBJ1-1; D possibly corresponds to TRBD1 (5 bases). Between the trimmed V and J ends, which lost 6 bases and 4 bases, there was a span of 21 bases. CDR1 and CDR2 (germline): MNHEY, SVGEGT. The CDR3 extends over 16 amino acids. CDR3 residues: CASSRRGPLGATEAFF. CDR3 bases: TGTGCCAGCAGCAGACGGGGACCGCTGGGCGCCACTGAAGCTTTCTTT.

This sequence joins TRBV29-1 and TRBJ2-7; D is uncertain. CDR3 length: 12 amino acids. Germline lookup yields CDR1 SQVTM and CDR2 ANQGSEA. The ends were cut back, 3 bases at V and 3 bases at J, with 9 bases in the middle. In DNA, the CDR3 is TGCAGCGTTGATGCAGGAGACTACGAGCAGTACTTC. It is translated as CSVDAGDYEQYF.

There are a few counts of this clonotype. The CDR3 loop is CASSPRGPNTEAFF. In DNA form, the CDR3 reads TGTGCCAGCAGTCCCAGAGGGCCGAACACTGAAGCTTTCTTT. The V and J genes are TRBV12-3 or TRBV12-4 and TRBJ1-1, with D unclear. This CDR3 is 14 amino acids long. Trimming left V 5 bases short and J 1 base short, with 11 bases between.

The CDR3 DNA reads TGTGCCACCAGTCGCCGGGACCGAGGGAGGGATACGCAGTATTTT. Translation gives CATSRRDRGRDTQYF. The V gene is TRBV24-1, the J gene TRBJ2-3; D is possibly TRBD2 (6 bases). The CDR3 length is 15 residues. CDR1 KGHDR and CDR2 SFDVKD come from the germline V gene. The V and J ends lost 6 bases and 6 bases respectively, with 18 bases between them.

The rearrangement links TRBV9 to TRBJ1-1, with D uncertain. The length of the CDR3 is 14 residues. The V gene lost 0 bases and the J gene lost 6 bases, with 12 bases spanning the gap. Per the germline V gene, CDR1 is SGDLS and CDR2 is YYNGEE. The CDR3 DNA reads as TGTGCCAGCAGCGTAGGGTCAGGATCGCCTGAAGCTTTCTTT. This gives the protein CASSVGSGSPEAFF.

CDR3 region: CASSLESQGLNEQFF. CDR3 nucleotides: TGTGCCAGCAGCTTAGAAAGTCAGGGGTTGAATGAGCAGTTCTTC. The chain employs TRBV7-2 and TRBJ2-1, with D possibly being TRBD1 (6 bases). Per the germline V gene, CDR1 is SGHTA and CDR2 is FQGNSA. There are 15 residues in the CDR3. V was pared by 1 base and J by 7 bases, with 14 bases between.

The table lists this clonotype with a few counts. This chain connects TRBV15 to TRBJ1-4; D remains unclear. This CDR3 spans 16 amino acids. Germline-derived CDR1 and CDR2 are LNHNV and YYDKDF (reference sequence). V was trimmed by 0 bases and J by 5 bases, leaving 13 bases between them. The CDR3 sequence: CATSRDLQVLNEKLFF. Here the CDR3 DNA reads TGTGCCACCAGCAGAGATCTCCAGGTTCTAAATGAAAAACTGTTTTTT.

This clonotype was recorded a few times. The rearrangement links TRBV5-1 to TRBJ2-1; 12 bases fit TRBD2. Germline V CDR1 and CDR2: SGHRS, YFSETQ. The CDR3 consists of 16 residues. V lost 4 bases, J lost 7 bases, and 9 bases stayed unmatched. CDR3 residues: CASSALAGGPRNEQFF. The CDR3, as DNA: TGCGCCAGCAGCGCCCTAGCGGGAGGGCCAAGGAATGAGCAGTTCTTC.

This clonotype has more than one count but fewer than ten. This sequence joins TRBV30 and TRBJ1-2; weak D call: TRBD1 (5 bases). V dropped 3 bases and J dropped 5 bases, with 16 bases sitting between them. The CDR3 spans 14 residues. CDR1 is GTSNPN and CDR2 is SVGIG in the germline V gene (reference sequence). The DNA of the CDR3 is TGTGCCTGGAGAAGTATCAGGGCCCCTTATGGCTACACCTTC. Its protein product is CAWRSIRAPYGYTF.

The rearrangement joins TRBV5-1 to TRBJ2-5; 7 nucleotides line up with TRBD1. Germline loops: CDR1 SGHRS, CDR2 YFSETQ. V dropped 4 bases and J dropped 1; count of bases not matched to a gene: 7. This CDR3 contains 15 residues. For the CDR3, the DNA is TGCGCCAGCAGCGCCCGGGACAGAGCCCAAGAGACCCAGTACTTC. As protein: CASSARDRAQETQYF.

The chain has TRBV20-1 and TRBJ2-1; TRBD2 matches at 8 bases. This CDR3 contains 16 residues. Germline-derived CDR1 and CDR2 are DFQATT and SNEGSKA (reference sequence). After removal of 3 bases from V and 0 bases from J, the junction contained 7 bases not matched to a gene. CDR3 amino acids: CSARTSASSSYNEQFF. Written as DNA, the CDR3 is TGCAGTGCTAGGACTAGCGCCTCAAGCTCCTACAATGAGCAGTTCTTC.

V usage is TRBV5-1 and J usage is TRBJ1-2; 9 bases are a match to TRBD1. The V gene's germline CDR1 is SGHRS and CDR2 YFSETQ. The CDR3 has 15 residues. Trimming cost V 2 bases and J 6 bases; bases outside gene matches: 8. The CDR3 loop reads CASSLTGGGVDGYTF. The CDR3 DNA sequence: TGCGCCAGCAGCTTAACAGGGGGCGGAGTGGATGGCTACACCTTC.

The V call is TRBV29-1, the J call TRBJ2-1, with TRBD2 matching 12 bases. Germline V gene data show CDR1 as SQVTM and CDR2 as ANQGSEA. The CDR3 has 14 amino acids. V dropped 5 bases and J dropped 7; count of bases not matched to a gene: 6. The CDR3 protein is CSVPSGRGENEQFF. As DNA, the CDR3 is TGCAGCGTTCCTAGCGGGAGGGGGGAAAATGAGCAGTTCTTC.

The genes are TRBV30 and TRBJ1-1, with D unresolved. V was pared by 0 bases and J by 1 base, with 9 bases between. The germline gives CDR1 GTSNPN, CDR2 SVGIG (reference sequence). CDR3 length: 14 residues. In DNA form, the CDR3 reads TGTGCCTGGAGTGTGCGGAGGACGAACACTGAAGCTTTCTTT. Residues: CAWSVRRTNTEAFF.